Reported below is one TCR beta chain. This clonotype was detected once. The target of this receptor is not known. No quality values exist for individual bases; no much larger clone is one base distant. A single read is weak support. Relative to germline, V is missing 1 base and J is missing 9 bases, with 10 bases of the junction outside any gene match. The CDR3 goes from the cysteine to the phenylalanine over 14 residues. Only CDR3 DNA is held: 42 bases, read in frame from base 1. From the germline V gene, CDR1 is SGHTS and CDR2 is YDEGEE. Library preparation was by multiplex PCR. The sequencer was an Illumina HiSeq 4000. TCR beta libraries were built with iRepertoire HTBI primers and Arm-PCR amplification of CDR3 regions. Gel purification was performed on PCR products prior to sequencing. From the authors' description of their analysis: Gene usage analysis of CDR3 amino acid clonotypes used the roughly 60 TRBV and 14 TRBJ segments found across samples. COPE and FqMerger were used to merge the filtered high-quality paired reads into contigs. BLAST was used to align contigs to IMGT TRBV, TRBD and TRBJ reference genes, and CDR3 was defined according to IMGT. Clonotypes above 0.1% frequency were classified as highly expanded clones. Repertoire diversity was measured by Shannon entropy, and V-J evenness by the Gini coefficient. A clonotype found in more than one individual was treated as public. TCRdb reprocessing: public reads trimmed at Q25 with fastp, clones called with MiXCR, in-frame beta chains kept. Identical CDR3 protein sequences are pooled into one entry, listed with their most common genes and DNA. The V and J calls follow TCRdb's processing rather than the paper's. For this sample there are about 500,000 distinct CDR3 sequences; roughly 17% appear just once. The ten largest clonotypes hold over 9% of the sample.

This specimen's time point label, interpreted: newly diagnosed GD, antithyroid drugs for less than 3 months. For both TCR sequencing and RNA sequencing, RNA was extracted from PBMCs in TRIzol. The diagnosis of Graves' disease was made according to American Thyroid Association guidelines. Patients were recruited from an endocrinology department in Xi'an, China. Each patient gave 7.5 to 10 milliliters of peripheral blood, collected in an EDTA anticoagulant tube. Ficoll Paque Plus density gradient separation was used to isolate PBMCs, and no additional T cell sorting was done. An Agilent 2100 Bioanalyzer and agarose gel were used to assess RNA quality, and a NanoDrop 2000 was used to measure RNA concentration. This specimen belongs to a study of regulatory T cells in long-lasting Graves disease (dated by TCRdb to the early 2020s). With respect to the entire study: Patients with newly diagnosed Graves' disease had been on antithyroid drugs for under 3 months. Persistent Graves' disease patients were compared with newly diagnosed Graves' disease patients by peripheral blood TCR sequencing and RNA sequencing. The study was conducted in China and was registered as a clinical trial. A total of about 35 samples underwent TCR sequencing: some 13 from persistent and about 20 from newly diagnosed Graves' disease patients. Overall results and qualifications from the work: Only peripheral blood was studied, because thyroid tissue, the primary lesion, was inaccessible. Sequencing and analysis were limited to the TCR beta chain. A larger number of public clonotypes was shared among persistent patients (approximately 2,500) than among newly diagnosed patients (approximately 930). Compared with newly diagnosed patients, patients with persistent Graves' disease had lower TCR Shannon entropy and fewer highly expanded clones, which suggests clonal expansion. Preferential use of TRBV28, TRBJ1-2 and TRBJ2-5 was observed in persistent disease, whereas TRBV20-1 and TRBJ2-1 were favored in newly diagnosed disease. The authors noted that the small sample size was a limitation that may lower accuracy.

A further study also used this sample, focusing on T cells in Graves' hyperthyroidism and ophthalmopathy. The second paper further reports: Stable Graves' hyperthyroidism was defined as no progression to ophthalmopathy during 18 months of follow-up. Hyperthyroidism patients were aged 18 to 65 years and newly diagnosed, with disease duration of less than 2 months. The study excluded patients with uncontrolled infections, other autoimmune diseases, pregnancy or lactation. Clinical symptoms, serum thyroxine and TRAb, thyroid ultrasound, and orbital computed tomography formed the basis for the diagnoses. For the first round of RT-PCR on the TCR CDR3, the HTBI primer set was used together with the Qiagen OneStep RT-PCR kit. Most expanded thyroid clonotypes (frequency above 0.001) were also found in blood, which suggests that blood repertoires may mirror thyroid immune responses. Ophthalmopathy was separated from stable hyperthyroidism by a 13 V-J signature model, with about 88% sensitivity and about 81% specificity obtained in cross-validation and 80%/75% obtained in testing. During validation, the model predicted progression to ophthalmopathy a median of roughly six months ahead of onset, with approximately 70% sensitivity and 72.22% specificity. TCR V-J signatures able to tell the groups apart were searched for in a discovery cohort of around 95 patients, of whom around 42 had Graves' ophthalmopathy and 55 to 65 had stable Graves' hyperthyroidism. Prospective prediction of ophthalmopathy was tested in an independent validation cohort of approximately 19 hyperthyroidism patients and 17 patients who later progressed to ophthalmopathy. The approximately 90 discovery patients were divided at random into training and test sets in a 7:3 ratio. In addition, the study compared T-cell repertoires in thyroid tissue and in blood from 6 or 7 Graves' hyperthyroidism patients. Once sampling was done, hyperthyroidism patients were given methimazole at a starting dose of 30 mg daily, whereas ophthalmopathy patients were given high-dose intravenous methylprednisolone. Libraries were constructed in a second round of multiplex PCR, after which size selection and purification were performed. Sequencing of the libraries was done on an Illumina HiSeq2000 using paired-end 100 bp reads. Raw data were processed with SOAPnuke, discarding reads with adapters, uncalled bases, mean Phred below 15, or no exact constant-primer or identifier match. High-quality paired reads were merged with COPE v1.2.5, and unique nucleotide sequences were defined as clonotypes. MiTCR v1.1 was used to align clonotypes to the IMGT TRBV, TRBD and TRBJ reference segments. Analysis was restricted to V-J combinations with a frequency above 0.0001, which covered just over 98% of repertoires. The TCS score was defined as the ratio of F50 (clonal expansion) to E x V (chaos), calculated using BLOSUM62-based TCRdist between CDR3 peptides within each V-J. Welch's t-statistics and random forest reduced just over 500 V-J features to 13, which were used in a naive Bayes classifier (R e1071). Sample size was not statistically predetermined, and investigators were not blinded to group allocation. The paper reports TCR Vbeta CDR3 sequencing of approximately 140 peripheral blood samples: under 45 ophthalmopathy, about 75 hyperthyroidism and approximately 17 progressor patients.

The sequence joins TRBV5-8 to TRBJ2-7; 7 bases in between match TRBD1. The sample was peripheral blood mononuclear cells (PBMCs), taken at new diagnosis, from a patient treated with antithyroid drugs. The sequence derives from a man in his forties with Graves disease. Donor details come from another sample of the same person, matched by shared clones. The CDR3 corresponds to CASSLRRQGAMQYF. At the DNA level, the sequence is TGTGCCAGCAGCTTGCGGAGACAGGGTGCTATGCAGTACTTC.